This is a list of T cell receptor beta chains from one sample in a study of shared clonotypes between healthy human individuals. Sequencing was performed with immunoSEQ multiplex PCR; in TCRdb, only in-frame clones are kept and a portion is missing. This sample has 1,500,000 or so clones, with around 97% found just once. Sequencing used naive CD4+ T cells sorted from blood. Receptors were obtained from a young man in good health. CDR3s include the opening cysteine and the closing phenylalanine or tryptophan. Part of the rows lack a size; the others show once, few, many or a class for expanded clones.

J gene: TRBJ2-6
V gene: TRBV7-2
clone size: -
CDR3 protein: CASSISGANVLTF

J gene: TRBJ2-3
V gene: TRBV5-5
clone size: -
CDR3 protein: CASSPAGTGGTDTQYF

J gene: TRBJ2-2
V gene: TRBV28
clone size: -
CDR3 protein: CASSLVRLAGFRAGELFF

J gene: TRBJ2-7
V gene: TRBV2
clone size: -
CDR3 protein: CASRDGLYEQYF

J gene: TRBJ2-5
V gene: TRBV7-9
clone size: once
CDR3 protein: CASSPPGAQETQYF

J gene: TRBJ1-4
V gene: TRBV25-1
clone size: -
CDR3 protein: CASSVLGEGLFF

J gene: TRBJ2-1
V gene: TRBV4-3
clone size: -
CDR3 protein: CASSQGMGGNEQFF

J gene: TRBJ2-7
V gene: TRBV28
clone size: -
CDR3 protein: CASSSTGFYEQYF

J gene: TRBJ2-5
V gene: TRBV5-4
clone size: -
CDR3 protein: CASSLTRGSHRQETQYF

J gene: TRBJ1-1
V gene: TRBV2
clone size: -
CDR3 protein: CASSERGPEAFF

J gene: TRBJ1-1
V gene: TRBV6-1
clone size: -
CDR3 protein: CASSDRTDLGAFF

J gene: TRBJ1-2
V gene: TRBV15
clone size: -
CDR3 protein: CATSRRPGDRANYGYTF

J gene: TRBJ1-4
V gene: TRBV7-8
clone size: -
CDR3 protein: CASSVDWNNEKLFF

J gene: TRBJ1-1
V gene: TRBV5-4
clone size: -
CDR3 protein: CASSLRTGVNTEAFF

J gene: TRBJ2-3
V gene: TRBV2
clone size: -
CDR3 protein: CASSSTSGRKTDTQYF

J gene: TRBJ2-5
V gene: TRBV29-1
clone size: -
CDR3 protein: CSVLAQETQYF

J gene: TRBJ2-2
V gene: TRBV11-3
clone size: -
CDR3 protein: CASSLWASGTGGTGELFF

J gene: TRBJ2-5
V gene: TRBV9
clone size: -
CDR3 protein: CASSVSGETQYF

J gene: TRBJ2-3
V gene: TRBV20-1
clone size: -
CDR3 protein: CSAAGLDTQYF

J gene: TRBJ1-1
V gene: TRBV19
clone size: -
CDR3 protein: CASSTQRGKTEAFF

J gene: TRBJ2-7
V gene: TRBV11-2
clone size: -
CDR3 protein: CASSPRPLAGVLYF

J gene: TRBJ2-3
V gene: TRBV18
clone size: -
CDR3 protein: CASSPRLAGVTDTQYF

J gene: TRBJ1-3
V gene: TRBV5-8
clone size: -
CDR3 protein: CASSSTGAGNTIYF

J gene: TRBJ2-7
V gene: TRBV6-6
clone size: once
CDR3 protein: CASSYDPPRQSYEQYF

J gene: TRBJ2-1
V gene: TRBV18
clone size: -
CDR3 protein: CASSRVTKGYQFF

J gene: TRBJ2-1
V gene: TRBV5-1
clone size: -
CDR3 protein: CASSLAQGTTINEQFF

J gene: TRBJ2-5
V gene: TRBV7-9
clone size: -
CDR3 protein: CASSSLAGDQETQYF

J gene: TRBJ2-7
V gene: TRBV14
clone size: -
CDR3 protein: CASSRVAGGYEQYF

J gene: TRBJ2-7
V gene: TRBV1
clone size: -
CDR3 protein: CTSSKAGTDNYEQYF

J gene: TRBJ1-5
V gene: TRBV7-2
clone size: -
CDR3 protein: CASSPRTASRNQPQHF

J gene: TRBJ2-1
V gene: TRBV28
clone size: -
CDR3 protein: CASSRTSGGNNEQFF

J gene: TRBJ1-3
V gene: TRBV6-1
clone size: -
CDR3 protein: CASSEFRGSGNTIYF

J gene: TRBJ2-1
V gene: TRBV7-9
clone size: once
CDR3 protein: CASSPLGTSRSYEQFF

J gene: TRBJ1-1
V gene: TRBV29-1
clone size: -
CDR3 protein: CSVLLSLRGGEAFF

J gene: TRBJ1-2
V gene: TRBV7-9
clone size: -
CDR3 protein: CASSRRGYLGYTF

J gene: TRBJ2-2
V gene: TRBV5-5
clone size: -
CDR3 protein: CASSWTGVNTGELFF

J gene: TRBJ1-4
V gene: TRBV7-9
clone size: -
CDR3 protein: CASSPKEKLFF

J gene: TRBJ2-2
V gene: TRBV5-4
clone size: -
CDR3 protein: CASSLVRGHVTGELFF

J gene: TRBJ2-1
V gene: TRBV14
clone size: -
CDR3 protein: CASSQDVWLAGEGGYNEQFF

J gene: TRBJ2-6
V gene: TRBV15
clone size: -
CDR3 protein: CATSPTGEMGANVLTF

J gene: TRBJ2-2
V gene: TRBV9
clone size: -
CDR3 protein: CASSKASGELFF

J gene: TRBJ1-2
V gene: TRBV7-8
clone size: -
CDR3 protein: CASSPGTPNYGYTF

J gene: TRBJ2-7
V gene: TRBV19
clone size: -
CDR3 protein: CASSMKGSYEQYF

J gene: TRBJ1-1
V gene: TRBV15
clone size: -
CDR3 protein: CATGGRATSEAFF

J gene: TRBJ2-3
V gene: TRBV23-1
clone size: -
CDR3 protein: CASSQSNPGDWSDTQYF

J gene: TRBJ1-2
V gene: TRBV5-1
clone size: -
CDR3 protein: CASSLLDSPNYGYTF

J gene: TRBJ2-7
V gene: TRBV5-1
clone size: -
CDR3 protein: CASSTDRGPYEQYF

J gene: TRBJ2-5
V gene: TRBV11-2
clone size: -
CDR3 protein: CASSLDGTAQETQYF

J gene: TRBJ2-4
V gene: TRBV4-1
clone size: -
CDR3 protein: CASSKGDRGAIQYF